This TCR beta chain was obtained from a study of tumor-infiltrating lymphocytes in primary liver carcinoma. At the level of the study: Patients' primary liver carcinoma was surgically resected.

A primer in the constant region served to generate TCR beta cDNA from 450 to 600 ng of total RNA. Slightly modified ARM-PCR, run as three nested multiplex PCR rounds, produced the TCR beta libraries. Forward primers for TRBV1-TRBV30 and a C-beta reverse primer served the first two PCR rounds, at approximately 10 cycles each. TCRdb reprocessed the multiplex PCR reads with MiXCR, giving one entry per CDR3 protein. The sample consists of approximately 300,000 distinct CDR3 sequences, less than 75% of them appearing once. The authors took blood RNA from unsorted whole blood and also extracted germline DNA. Patients carried chronic HBV infection without prior treatment. This clonotype appeared many times. The CDR3 contains 16 residues. From germline, CDR1 is SGHAT and CDR2 FQNNGV. The V end was cut by 7 bases, the J end by 8 bases, with 25 bases between.

This chain connects TRBV11-2 to TRBJ2-3; no reliable D call. The origin of this receptor is a man aged 35 to 55 with primary liver carcinoma and hepatitis B virus infection. The sample was peripheral blood. The CDR3 bases are TGTGCCAGCATCACGATGCGGACGGATATGTGTGGTACGCAGTATTTT. It encodes CASITMRTDMCGTQYF.